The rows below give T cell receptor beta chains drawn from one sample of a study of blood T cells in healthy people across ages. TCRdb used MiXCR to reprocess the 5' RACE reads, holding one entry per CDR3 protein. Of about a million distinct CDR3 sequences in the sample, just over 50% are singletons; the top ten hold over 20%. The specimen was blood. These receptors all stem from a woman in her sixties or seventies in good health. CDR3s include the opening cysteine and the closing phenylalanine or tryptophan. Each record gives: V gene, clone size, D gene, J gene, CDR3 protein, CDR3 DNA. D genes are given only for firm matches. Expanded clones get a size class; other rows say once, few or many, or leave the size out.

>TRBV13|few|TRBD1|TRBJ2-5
CASSIQGVQETQYF
TGTGCCAGCAGCATACAGGGGGTCCAAGAGACCCAGTACTTC
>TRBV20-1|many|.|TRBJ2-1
CSATPLVTDLWGRGYEQFF
TGCAGTGCTACTCCGTTGGTGACTGATTTATGGGGCCGGGGGTATGAGCAGTTCTTC
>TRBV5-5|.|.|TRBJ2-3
CASSFGEASPPVTDTQYF
TGTGCCAGCAGCTTTGGTGAGGCTTCCCCACCAGTCACAGATACGCAGTATTTT
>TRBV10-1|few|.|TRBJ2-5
CASSADWETQYF
TGCGCCAGCAGTGCGGACTGGGAGACCCAGTACTTC
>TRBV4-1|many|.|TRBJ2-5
CASSQDGRGPQETQYF
TGCGCCAGCAGCCAAGACGGGAGGGGGCCCCAAGAGACCCAGTACTTC
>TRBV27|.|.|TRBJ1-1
CASSLTGGFMNTEAFF
TGTGCCAGCAGCCTGACGGGAGGGTTCATGAACACTGAAGCTTTCTTT
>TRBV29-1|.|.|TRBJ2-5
CSVERDNGIQETQYF
TGCAGCGTGGAAAGGGACAATGGAATCCAAGAGACCCAGTACTTC
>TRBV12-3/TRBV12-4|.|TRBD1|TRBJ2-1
CASTRGQGNNEQFF
TGTGCCAGCACCAGGGGACAGGGTAACAATGAGCAGTTCTTC
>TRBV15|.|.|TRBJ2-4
CATSRDGRGLAKNIQYF
TGTGCCACCAGCAGAGATGGCCGGGGTTTAGCCAAAAACATTCAGTACTTC
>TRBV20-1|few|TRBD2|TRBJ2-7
CSARDPGSSGPAYEQYF
TGCAGTGCTAGAGATCCGGGCTCTAGCGGACCTGCCTACGAGCAGTACTTC
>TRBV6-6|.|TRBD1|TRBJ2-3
CASSYRRDRGTDTQYF
TGTGCCAGCTCCTATCGGCGGGACAGGGGTACAGATACGCAGTATTTT
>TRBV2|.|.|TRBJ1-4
CASSDLPGSKLFF
TGTGCCAGCAGTGACCTGCCAGGGTCAAAACTGTTTTTT
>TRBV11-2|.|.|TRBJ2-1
CASSAIRYNEQFF
TGTGCCAGCAGCGCCATTAGATACAATGAGCAGTTCTTC
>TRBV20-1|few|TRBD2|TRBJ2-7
CSATTGTSQSDEQYF
TGCAGTGCTACAACTGGGACTAGCCAATCCGACGAGCAGTACTTC